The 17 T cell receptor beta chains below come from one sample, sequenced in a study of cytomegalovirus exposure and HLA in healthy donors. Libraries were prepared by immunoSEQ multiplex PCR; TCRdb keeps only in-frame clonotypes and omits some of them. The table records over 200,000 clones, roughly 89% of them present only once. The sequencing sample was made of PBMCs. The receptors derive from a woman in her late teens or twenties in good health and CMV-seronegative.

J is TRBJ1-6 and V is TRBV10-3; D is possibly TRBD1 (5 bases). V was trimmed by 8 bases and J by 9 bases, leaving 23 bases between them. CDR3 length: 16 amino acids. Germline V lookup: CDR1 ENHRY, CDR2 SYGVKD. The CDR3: CAIGSGEGVLISPLHF. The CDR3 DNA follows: TGTGCCATCGGATCGGGGGAAGGGGTTTTAATTTCACCCCTCCACTTT.

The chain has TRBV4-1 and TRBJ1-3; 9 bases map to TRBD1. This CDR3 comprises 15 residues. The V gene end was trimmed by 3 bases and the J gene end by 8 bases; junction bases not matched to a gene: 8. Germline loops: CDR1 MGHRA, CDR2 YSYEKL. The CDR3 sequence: CASSQGGQGVDTIYF. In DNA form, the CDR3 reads TGCGCCAGCAGCCAGGGGGGACAGGGTGTCGACACCATATATTTT.

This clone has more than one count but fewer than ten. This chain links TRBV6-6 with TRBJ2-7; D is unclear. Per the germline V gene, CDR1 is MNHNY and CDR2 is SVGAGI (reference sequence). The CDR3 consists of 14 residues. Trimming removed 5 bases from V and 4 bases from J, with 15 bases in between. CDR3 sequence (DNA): TGTGCCAGCAGTCCTTCGGCAGGTCGGTACGAGCAGTACGTC. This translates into CASSPSAGRYEQYV.

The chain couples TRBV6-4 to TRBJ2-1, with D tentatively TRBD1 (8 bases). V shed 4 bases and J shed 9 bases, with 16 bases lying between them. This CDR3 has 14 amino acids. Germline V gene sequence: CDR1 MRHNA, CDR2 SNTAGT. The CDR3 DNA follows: TGTGCCAGCAGTGCTACAGGGGGGGTTGGTGAGCAGTTCTTC. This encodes CASSATGGVGEQFF.

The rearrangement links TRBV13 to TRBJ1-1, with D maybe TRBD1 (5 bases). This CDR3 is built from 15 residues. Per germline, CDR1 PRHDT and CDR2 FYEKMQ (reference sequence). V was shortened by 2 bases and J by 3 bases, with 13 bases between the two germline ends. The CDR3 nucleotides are TGTGCCAGCAGCTTAAGGTTTGGGGGGTACACTGAAGCTTTCTTT. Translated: CASSLRFGGYTEAFF.

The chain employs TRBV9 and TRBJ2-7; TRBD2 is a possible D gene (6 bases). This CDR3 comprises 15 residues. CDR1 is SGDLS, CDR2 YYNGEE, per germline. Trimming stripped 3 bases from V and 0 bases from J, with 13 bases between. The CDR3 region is CASSAGGTRSYEQYF. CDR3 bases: TGTGCCAGCAGCGCAGGAGGGACCCGCTCCTACGAGCAGTACTTC.

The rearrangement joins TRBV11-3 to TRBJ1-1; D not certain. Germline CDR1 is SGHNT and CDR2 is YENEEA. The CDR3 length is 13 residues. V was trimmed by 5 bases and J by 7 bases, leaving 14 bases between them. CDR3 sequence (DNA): TGTGCCAGCAGCCCTAGCCCCATCGGTGAAGCTTTCTTT. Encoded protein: CASSPSPIGEAFF.

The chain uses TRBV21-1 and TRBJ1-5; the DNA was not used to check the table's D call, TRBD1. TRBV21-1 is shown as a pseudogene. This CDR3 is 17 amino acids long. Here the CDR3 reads CASSTGQDRSSNQPQHF. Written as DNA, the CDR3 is TGTGCCAGCTCTACCGGACAGGACAGATCTAGCAATCAGCCCCAGCATTTT.

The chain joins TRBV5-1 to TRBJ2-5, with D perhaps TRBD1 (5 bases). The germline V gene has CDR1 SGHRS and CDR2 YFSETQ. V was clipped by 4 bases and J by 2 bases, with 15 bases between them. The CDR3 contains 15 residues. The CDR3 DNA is TGCGCCAGCAGCCAAGAAAACCAGGGTCAAGAGACCCAGTACTTC. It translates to CASSQENQGQETQYF.

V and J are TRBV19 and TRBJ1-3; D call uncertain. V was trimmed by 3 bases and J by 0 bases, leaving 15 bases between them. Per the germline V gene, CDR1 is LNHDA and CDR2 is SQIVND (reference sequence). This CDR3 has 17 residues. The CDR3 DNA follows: TGTGCCAGTAGTATCGACGGGGTCACGAGCTCTGGAAACACCATATATTTT. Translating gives CASSIDGVTSSGNTIYF. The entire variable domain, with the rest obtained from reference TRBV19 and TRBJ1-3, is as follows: DGGITQSPKYLFRKEGQNVTLSCEQNLNHDAMYWYRQDPGQGLRLIYYSQIVNDFQKGDIAEGYSVSREKKESFPLTVTSAQKNPTAFYLCASSIDGVTSSGNTIYFGEGSWLTVV.

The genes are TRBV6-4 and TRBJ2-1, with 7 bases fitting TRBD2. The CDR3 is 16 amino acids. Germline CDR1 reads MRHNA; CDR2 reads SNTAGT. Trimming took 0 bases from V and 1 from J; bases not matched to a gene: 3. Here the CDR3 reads CASSDSGEGSYNEQFF. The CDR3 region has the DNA TGTGCCAGCAGTGACTCCGGGGAGGGTTCCTACAATGAGCAGTTCTTC.

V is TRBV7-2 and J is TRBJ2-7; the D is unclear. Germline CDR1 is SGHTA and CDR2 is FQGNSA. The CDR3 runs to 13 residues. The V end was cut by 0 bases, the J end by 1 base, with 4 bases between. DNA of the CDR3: TGTGCCAGCAGCTTAGCCACATCCTACGAGCAGTACTTC. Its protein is CASSLATSYEQYF.

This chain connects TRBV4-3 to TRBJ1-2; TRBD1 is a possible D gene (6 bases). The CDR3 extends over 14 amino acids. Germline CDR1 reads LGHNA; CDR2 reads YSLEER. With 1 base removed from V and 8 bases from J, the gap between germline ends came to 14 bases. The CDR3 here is CASSQVQGRGGYTF. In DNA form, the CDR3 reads TGCGCCAGCAGCCAAGTGCAGGGGCGAGGCGGCTACACCTTC.

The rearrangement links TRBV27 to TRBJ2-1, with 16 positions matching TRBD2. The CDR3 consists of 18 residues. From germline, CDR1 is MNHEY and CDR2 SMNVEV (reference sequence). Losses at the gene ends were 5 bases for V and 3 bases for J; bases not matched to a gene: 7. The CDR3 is CASSPPGLAGGRYNEQFF. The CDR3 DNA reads TGTGCCAGCAGTCCCCCGGGACTAGCGGGGGGGCGCTACAATGAGCAGTTCTTC.

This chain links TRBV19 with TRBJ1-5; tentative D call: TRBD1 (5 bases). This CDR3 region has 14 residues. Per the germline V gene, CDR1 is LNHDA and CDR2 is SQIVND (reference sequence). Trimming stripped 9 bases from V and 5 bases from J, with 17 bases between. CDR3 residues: CASVSLGGDQPQHF. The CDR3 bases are TGTGCCAGCGTCAGTTTGGGGGGTGATCAGCCCCAGCATTTT.

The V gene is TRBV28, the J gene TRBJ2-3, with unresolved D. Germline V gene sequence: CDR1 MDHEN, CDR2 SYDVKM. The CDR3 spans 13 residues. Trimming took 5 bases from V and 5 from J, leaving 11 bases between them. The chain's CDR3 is CASSILYGDTQYF. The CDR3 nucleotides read TGTGCCAGCAGTATACTCTACGGAGATACGCAGTATTTT.

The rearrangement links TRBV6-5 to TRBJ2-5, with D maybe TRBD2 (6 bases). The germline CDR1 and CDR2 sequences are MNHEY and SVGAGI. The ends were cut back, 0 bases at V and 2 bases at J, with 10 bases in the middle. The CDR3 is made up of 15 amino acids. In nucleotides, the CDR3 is TGTGCCAGCAGTTACTCATACGGGACTCAAGAGACCCAGTACTTC. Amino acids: CASSYSYGTQETQYF.